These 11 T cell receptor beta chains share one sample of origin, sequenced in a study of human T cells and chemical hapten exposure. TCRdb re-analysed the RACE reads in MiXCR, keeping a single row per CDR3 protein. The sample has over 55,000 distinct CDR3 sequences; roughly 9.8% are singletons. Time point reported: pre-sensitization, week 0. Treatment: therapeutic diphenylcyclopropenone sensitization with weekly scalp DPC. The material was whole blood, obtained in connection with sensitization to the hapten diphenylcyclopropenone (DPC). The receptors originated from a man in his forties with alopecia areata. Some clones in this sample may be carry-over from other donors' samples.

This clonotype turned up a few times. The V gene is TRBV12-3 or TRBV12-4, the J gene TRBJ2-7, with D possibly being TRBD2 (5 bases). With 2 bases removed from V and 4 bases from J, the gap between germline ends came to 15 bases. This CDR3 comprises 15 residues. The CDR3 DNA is TGTGCCAGCAGTTTACGAGGAGCGGTGACGTACGAGCAGTACTTC. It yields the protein CASSLRGAVTYEQYF.

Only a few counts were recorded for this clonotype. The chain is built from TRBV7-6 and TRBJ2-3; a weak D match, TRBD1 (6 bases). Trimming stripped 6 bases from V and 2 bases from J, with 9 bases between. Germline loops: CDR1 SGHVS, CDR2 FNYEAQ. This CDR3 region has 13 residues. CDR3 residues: CASRDSLTDTQYF. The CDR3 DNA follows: TGTGCCAGCAGGGACAGCCTCACAGATACGCAGTATTTT.

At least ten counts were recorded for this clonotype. The CDR3 is CASSGRQGSPWQPQHF. In nucleotides, the CDR3 is TGTGCCAGCAGTGGACGACAGGGGTCCCCCTGGCAGCCCCAGCATTTT. The chain carries TRBV2 and TRBJ1-5; the match to TRBD1 covers 8 bases. Germline lookup yields CDR1 SNHLY and CDR2 FYNNEI. V lost 4 bases, J lost 7 bases, and 12 bases stayed unmatched. This CDR3 spans 16 amino acids.

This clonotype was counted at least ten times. For the CDR3, the DNA is TGCGCCAGCAGTAGCTGGAGCAATGAGCAGTTCTTC. It codes for CASSSWSNEQFF. The chain links TRBV4-3 to TRBJ2-1; D gene uncertain. CDR1 LGHNA and CDR2 YSLEER come from the germline V gene. CDR3 size: 12 residues. The V end lost 6 bases, the J end lost 6 bases, and 9 bases lay between the germline ends.

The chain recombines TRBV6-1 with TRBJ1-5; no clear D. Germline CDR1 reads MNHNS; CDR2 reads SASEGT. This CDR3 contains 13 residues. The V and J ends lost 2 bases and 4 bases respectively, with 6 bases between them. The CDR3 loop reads CASSESGNQPQHF. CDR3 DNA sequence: TGTGCCAGCAGTGAATCGGGGAATCAGCCCCAGCATTTT.

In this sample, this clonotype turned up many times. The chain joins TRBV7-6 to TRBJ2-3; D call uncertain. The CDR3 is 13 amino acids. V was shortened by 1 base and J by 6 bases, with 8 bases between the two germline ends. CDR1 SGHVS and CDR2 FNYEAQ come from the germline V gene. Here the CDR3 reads CASSLERRDTQYF. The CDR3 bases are TGTGCCAGCAGCTTAGAGCGACGGGATACGCAGTATTTT. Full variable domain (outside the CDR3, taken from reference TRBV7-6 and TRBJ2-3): GAGVSQSPRYKVTKRGQDVALRCDPISGHVSLYWYRQALGQGPEFLTYFNYEAQQDKSGLPNDRFSAERPEGSISTLTIQRTEQRDSAMYRCASSLERRDTQYFGPGTRLTVL.

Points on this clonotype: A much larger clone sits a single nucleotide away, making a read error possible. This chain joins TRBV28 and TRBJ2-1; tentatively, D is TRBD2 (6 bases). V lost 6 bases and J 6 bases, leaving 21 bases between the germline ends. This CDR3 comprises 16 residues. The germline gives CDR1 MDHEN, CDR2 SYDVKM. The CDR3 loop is CASRKAGSEEVNEQFF. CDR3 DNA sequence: TGTGCCAGCAGAAAGGCGGGGAGTGAAGAAGTCAATGAGCAGTTCTTC.

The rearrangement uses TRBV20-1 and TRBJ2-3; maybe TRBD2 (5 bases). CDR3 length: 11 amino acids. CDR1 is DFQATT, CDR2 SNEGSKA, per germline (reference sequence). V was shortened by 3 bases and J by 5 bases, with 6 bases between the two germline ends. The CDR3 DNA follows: TGCAGTGCTAGTGCGGGAGATACGCAGTATTTT. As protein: CSASAGDTQYF.

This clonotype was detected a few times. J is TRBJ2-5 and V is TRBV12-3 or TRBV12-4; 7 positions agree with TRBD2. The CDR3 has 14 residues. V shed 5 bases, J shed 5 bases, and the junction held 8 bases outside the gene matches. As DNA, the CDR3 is TGTGCCAGCAGTGCGCACGGGGGAGGGGAGACCCAGTACTTC. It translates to CASSAHGGGETQYF.

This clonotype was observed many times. As DNA, the CDR3 is TGCAGTGCTAGGGGGGCGGGAAAGTACGAGCAGTACTTC. Its translation is CSARGAGKYEQYF. The chain couples TRBV20-1 to TRBJ2-7; D possibly uses TRBD1 or TRBD2 (6 bases each). There are 13 residues in the CDR3. Germline V gives CDR1 DFQATT, CDR2 SNEGSKA (reference sequence). Between the trimmed V and J ends, which lost 3 bases and 4 bases, there was a span of 13 bases.

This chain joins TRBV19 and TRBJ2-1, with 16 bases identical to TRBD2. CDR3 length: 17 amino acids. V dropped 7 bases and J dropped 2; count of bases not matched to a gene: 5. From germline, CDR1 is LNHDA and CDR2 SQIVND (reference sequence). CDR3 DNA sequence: TGTGCCAGTACCCCCGGGACTAGCGGGAGGGCCTACAATGAGCAGTTCTTC. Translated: CASTPGTSGRAYNEQFF.